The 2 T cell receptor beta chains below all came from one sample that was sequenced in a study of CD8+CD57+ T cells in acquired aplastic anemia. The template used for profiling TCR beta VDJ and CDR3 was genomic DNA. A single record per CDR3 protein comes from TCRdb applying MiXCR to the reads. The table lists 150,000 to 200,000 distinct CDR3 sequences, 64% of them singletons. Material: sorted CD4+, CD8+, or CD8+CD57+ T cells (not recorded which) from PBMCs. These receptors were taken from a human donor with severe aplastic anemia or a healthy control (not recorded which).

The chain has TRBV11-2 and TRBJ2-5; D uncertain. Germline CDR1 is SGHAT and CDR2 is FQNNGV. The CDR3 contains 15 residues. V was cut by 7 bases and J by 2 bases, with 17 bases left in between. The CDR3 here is CASTPGFMLQETQYF. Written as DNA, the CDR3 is TGTGCCAGCACCCCCGGTTTTATGTTGCAAGAGACCCAGTACTTC.

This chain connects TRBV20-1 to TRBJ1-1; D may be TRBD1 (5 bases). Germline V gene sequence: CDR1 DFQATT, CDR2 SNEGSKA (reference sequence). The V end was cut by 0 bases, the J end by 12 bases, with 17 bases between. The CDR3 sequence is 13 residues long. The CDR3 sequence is CSARDTGTLSSFF. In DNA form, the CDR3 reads TGCAGTGCTAGAGATACGGGGACCTTGTCGTCTTTCTTT.